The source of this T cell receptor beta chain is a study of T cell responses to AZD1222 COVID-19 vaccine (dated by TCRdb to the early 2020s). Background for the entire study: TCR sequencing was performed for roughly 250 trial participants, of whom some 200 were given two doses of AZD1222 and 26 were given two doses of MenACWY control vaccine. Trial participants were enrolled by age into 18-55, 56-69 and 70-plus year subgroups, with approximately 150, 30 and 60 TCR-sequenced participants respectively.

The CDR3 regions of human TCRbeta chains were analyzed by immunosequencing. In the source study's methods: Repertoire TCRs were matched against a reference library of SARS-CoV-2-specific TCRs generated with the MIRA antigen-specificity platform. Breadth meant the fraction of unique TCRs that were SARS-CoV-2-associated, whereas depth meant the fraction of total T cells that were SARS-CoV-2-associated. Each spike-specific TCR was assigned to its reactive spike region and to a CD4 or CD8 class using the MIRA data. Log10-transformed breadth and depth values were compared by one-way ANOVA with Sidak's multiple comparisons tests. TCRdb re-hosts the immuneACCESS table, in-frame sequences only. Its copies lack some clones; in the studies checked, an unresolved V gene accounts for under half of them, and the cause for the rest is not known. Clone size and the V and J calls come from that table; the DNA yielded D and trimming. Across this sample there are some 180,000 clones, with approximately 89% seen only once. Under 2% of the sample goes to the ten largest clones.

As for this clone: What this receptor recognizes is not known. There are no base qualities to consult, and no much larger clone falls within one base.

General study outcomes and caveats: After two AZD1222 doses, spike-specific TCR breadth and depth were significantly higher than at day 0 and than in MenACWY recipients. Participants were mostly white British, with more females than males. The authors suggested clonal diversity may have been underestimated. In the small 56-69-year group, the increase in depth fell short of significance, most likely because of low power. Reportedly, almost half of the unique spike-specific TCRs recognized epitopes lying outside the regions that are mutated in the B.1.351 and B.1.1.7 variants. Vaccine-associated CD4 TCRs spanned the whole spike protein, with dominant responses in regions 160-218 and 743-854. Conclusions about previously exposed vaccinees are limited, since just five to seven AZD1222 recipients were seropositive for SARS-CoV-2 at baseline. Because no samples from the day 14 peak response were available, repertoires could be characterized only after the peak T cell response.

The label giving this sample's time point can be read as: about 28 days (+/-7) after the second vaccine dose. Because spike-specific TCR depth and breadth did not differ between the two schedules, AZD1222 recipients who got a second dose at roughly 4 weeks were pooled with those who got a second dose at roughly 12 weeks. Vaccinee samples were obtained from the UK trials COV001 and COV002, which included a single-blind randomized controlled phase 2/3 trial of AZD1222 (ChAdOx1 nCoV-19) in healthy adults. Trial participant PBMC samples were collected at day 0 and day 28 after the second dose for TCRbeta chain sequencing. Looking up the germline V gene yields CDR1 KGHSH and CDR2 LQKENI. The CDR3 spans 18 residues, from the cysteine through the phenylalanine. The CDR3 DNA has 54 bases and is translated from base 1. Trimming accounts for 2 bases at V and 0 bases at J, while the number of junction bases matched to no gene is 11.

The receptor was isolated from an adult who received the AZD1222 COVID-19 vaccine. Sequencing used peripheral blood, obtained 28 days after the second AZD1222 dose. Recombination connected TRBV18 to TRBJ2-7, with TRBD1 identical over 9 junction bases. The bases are TGTGCCAGCTCACCAGGGATCTCCGGGACAGGGTTCTCCTACGAGCAGTACTTC. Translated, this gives CASSPGISGTGFSYEQYF.